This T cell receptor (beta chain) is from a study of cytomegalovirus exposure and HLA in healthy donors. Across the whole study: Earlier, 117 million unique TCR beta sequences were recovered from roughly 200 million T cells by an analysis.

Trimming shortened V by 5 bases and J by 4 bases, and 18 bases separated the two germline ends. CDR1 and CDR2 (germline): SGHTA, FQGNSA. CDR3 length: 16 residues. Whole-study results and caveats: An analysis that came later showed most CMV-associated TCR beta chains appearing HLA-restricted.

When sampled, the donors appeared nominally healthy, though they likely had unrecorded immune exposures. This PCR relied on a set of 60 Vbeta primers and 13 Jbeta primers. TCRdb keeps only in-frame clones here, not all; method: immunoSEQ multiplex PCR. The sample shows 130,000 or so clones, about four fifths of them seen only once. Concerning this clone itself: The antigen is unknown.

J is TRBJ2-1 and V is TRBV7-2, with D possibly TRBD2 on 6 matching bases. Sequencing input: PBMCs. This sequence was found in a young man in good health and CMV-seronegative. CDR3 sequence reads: CASSPWVWGEYNEQFF. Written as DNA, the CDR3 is TGTGCCAGCAGCCCCTGGGTTTGGGGGGAATACAATGAGCAGTTCTTC.